The next 25 T cell receptor beta chains were all read from a single sample in a study of cytomegalovirus exposure and HLA in healthy donors. Use of 60 Vbeta and 13 Jbeta primers characterized the PCR. Libraries were prepared by immunoSEQ multiplex PCR; TCRdb keeps only in-frame clonotypes and omits some of them. The table has about 140,000 clones, around three quarters seen once. Sequenced input: PBMCs. Every receptor here comes from a man in his forties in good health and CMV-seropositive.

A remark on this clone: A read error may account for a junction end that differs from germline. The chain joins TRBV5-1 to TRBJ1-4; unclear D gene. Germline loops: CDR1 SGHRS, CDR2 YFSETQ. There are 14 residues in the CDR3. This chain's CDR3 is CASRLAATNEKLFF. CDR3 coding DNA: TGCGCCAGCAGGTTGGCCGCAACTAATGAAAAACTGTTTTTT.

This clone was seen just once. The chain employs TRBV9 and TRBJ2-3, with a weak D call TRBD2 (5 bases). The germline gives CDR1 SGDLS, CDR2 YYNGEE. V lost 4 bases and J 2 bases, leaving 14 bases between the germline ends. The length of the CDR3 is 15 residues. The CDR3 DNA follows: TGTGCCAGCAGCACCAGCGGAGTAGACACAGATACGCAGTATTTT. Protein sequence: CASSTSGVDTDTQYF.

This clone occurred a few times. This chain uses TRBV6-6 with TRBJ1-5, with D perhaps matching TRBD1 (5 bases). The CDR3 sequence is 16 residues long. The V end lost 5 bases, the J end lost 5 bases, and 19 bases lay between the germline ends. The V gene's germline CDR1 is MNHNY and CDR2 SVGAGI (reference sequence). The CDR3 reads CASSRSRQIEHQPQHF. The CDR3 bases are TGTGCCAGCAGTCGGTCTAGACAGATAGAACATCAGCCCCAGCATTTT.

The genes are TRBV6-5 and TRBJ1-3, with D possibly being TRBD1 (5 bases). The CDR3 runs 14 residues. Trimming stripped 9 bases from V and 0 bases from J, with 12 bases between. Germline lookup yields CDR1 MNHEY and CDR2 SVGAGI. CDR3 nucleotide sequence: TGTGCCAGTAAGGGACTGTCCTCTGGAAACACCATATATTTT. Residues: CASKGLSSGNTIYF.

The V and J genes are TRBV23-1 and TRBJ1-2, with D hard to call. TRBV23-1 is an open reading frame, and its role is uncertain. The CDR3 has 17 amino acids. V lost 4 bases and J 2 bases, leaving 20 bases between the germline ends. The CDR3 reads CASSLFSAQTRNYGYTF. The CDR3 DNA sequence: TGCGCCAGCAGTCTATTCTCGGCCCAAACGAGGAACTATGGCTACACCTTC.

The chain couples TRBV12-5 to TRBJ2-2; weak D call: TRBD1 (6 bases). This CDR3 spans 15 amino acids. Trimming pared 5 bases from V and 6 bases from J, leaving 16 bases between. The germline V gene encodes CDR1 LGHNT and CDR2 FRNRAP. CDR3 sequence (DNA): TGTGCTAGTGGTCTCACAGGGTCTACCGCCGGGGAGCTGTTTTTT. This sequence encodes CASGLTGSTAGELFF.

The chain links TRBV4-3 to TRBJ2-5; 9 bases match TRBD1. Trimming cost V 1 base and J 4 bases; bases outside gene matches: 16. The germline CDR1 and CDR2 sequences are LGHNA and YSLEER. This CDR3 has 19 amino acids. The CDR3 reads CASSQANFPRDRDLETQYF. The DNA of the CDR3 is TGCGCCAGCAGCCAAGCCAACTTCCCCCGGGACAGGGACCTAGAGACCCAGTACTTC.

This chain links TRBV9 with TRBJ1-1; 8 nucleotides align to TRBD1. The CDR3 is 15 amino acids. With 8 bases clipped from V and 4 bases from J, the junction kept 13 bases outside the gene matches. Germline values: CDR1 SGDLS, CDR2 YYNGEE. The CDR3 DNA is TGTGCCAGTCAGGGGGCGGGTACGGTGGCCACTGAAGCTTTCTTT. It specifies CASQGAGTVATEAFF. Full variable domain (outside the CDR3, taken from reference TRBV9 and TRBJ1-1): DSGVTQTPKHLITATGQRVTLRCSPRSGDLSVYWYQQSLDQGLQFLIQYYNGEERAKGNILERFSAQQFPDLHSELNLSSLELGDSALYFCASQGAGTVATEAFFGQGTRLTVV.

The chain has TRBV6-1 and TRBJ2-3; D possibly corresponds to TRBD1 (5 bases). This CDR3 contains 13 residues. V was clipped by 6 bases and J by 2 bases, with 9 bases between them. CDR1 and CDR2 from the germline V gene are MNHNS and SASEGT. The CDR3 protein is CASSHRPTDTQYF. DNA for the CDR3: TGTGCCAGCAGCCACAGGCCCACAGATACGCAGTATTTT.

The chain couples TRBV7-2 to TRBJ2-7; D remains ambiguous. The germline CDR1 and CDR2 sequences are SGHTA and FQGNSA. Trimming cost V 4 bases and J 0 bases, with 16 bases left between them. The CDR3 runs to 16 residues. In DNA, the CDR3 is TGTGCCAGCAGCTCCGTAACCAGGTCGAGCTCCTACGAGCAGTACTTC. Translated, it gives CASSSVTRSSSYEQYF.

In this sample, this clone turned up a few times. The chain links TRBV18 to TRBJ2-5; D perhaps matches TRBD1 (5 bases). The CDR3 is made up of 13 amino acids. V lost 4 bases, J lost 5 bases, and 11 bases lay in between. CDR1 KGHSH and CDR2 LQKENI come from the germline V gene. The CDR3 bases are TGTGCCAGCTCACTCCAGGGTAGGGAGACCCAGTACTTC. Its translation: CASSLQGRETQYF.

This clone was observed a few times. The V gene is TRBV7-2, the J gene TRBJ1-2; 10 nucleotides line up with TRBD1. The V segment lost 5 bases and the J segment 8 bases; nucleotides outside the gene matches: 8. Germline V CDR1 and CDR2: SGHTA, FQGNSA. There are 14 residues in the CDR3. The CDR3 region has the DNA TGTGCCAGCAGCAGCGACAGGGGGCTAGGAGGCTACACCTTC. This encodes CASSSDRGLGGYTF.

Here the CDR3 reads CASSFATLGAGGLNIQYF. The CDR3 bases are TGTGCCAGCAGCTTCGCCACCTTGGGAGCGGGAGGGCTAAACATTCAGTACTTC. V usage is TRBV11-2 and J usage is TRBJ2-4; 10 bases match TRBD2. Germline CDR1 is SGHAT and CDR2 is FQNNGV. The CDR3 length is 18 residues. Trimming cost V 3 bases and J 6 bases; bases outside gene matches: 14.

The chain's CDR3 is CASSLVGGGPRNEQFF. The DNA for the CDR3 is TGTGCCAGCAGCTTGGTTGGGGGGGGGCCACGCAATGAGCAGTTCTTC. The chain recombines TRBV5-6 with TRBJ2-1, with D tentatively TRBD2 (7 bases). Between the trimmed V and J ends, which lost 0 bases and 6 bases, there was a span of 16 bases. This CDR3 region has 16 residues. CDR1 is SGHDT, CDR2 YYEEEE, per germline.

For this clone: Other nucleotide sequences from this sample produce the same CDR3. The chain links TRBV19 to TRBJ1-1; D gene ambiguous. V lost 3 bases and J 2 bases, leaving 7 bases between the germline ends. From germline, CDR1 is LNHDA and CDR2 SQIVND (reference sequence). The CDR3 runs 13 residues. DNA of the CDR3: TGTGCCAGTAGTATTTCAGGAAACACTGAAGCTTTCTTT. Amino acid sequence: CASSISGNTEAFF.

The chain has TRBV25-1 and TRBJ1-4; D uncertain. CDR1 and CDR2 from the germline V gene are MGHDK and SYGVNS. CDR3 length equals 13 residues. V gave up 5 bases and J gave up 8 bases, with 12 bases separating them. CDR3 DNA: TGTGCCAGCAGTTACGTGACGGGGGAAAAACTGTTTTTT. This gives the protein CASSYVTGEKLFF.

As DNA, the CDR3 is TGTGCCAGCAGTTTAGGTCTAGGCTATGGCTACACCTTC. It encodes CASSLGLGYGYTF. The chain combines TRBV27 with TRBJ1-2; no reliable D call. CDR3 length: 13 residues. V dropped 2 bases and J dropped 4 bases, with 8 bases sitting between them. Germline V gives CDR1 MNHEY, CDR2 SMNVEV (reference sequence).

On this clone: An end of the junction does not agree with germline; a read error may underlie this. This chain joins TRBV13 and TRBJ2-5; D tentatively reads TRBD1 or TRBD2 (5 bases each). This CDR3 region has 15 residues. In germline, CDR1 is PRHDT, CDR2 FYEKMQ (reference sequence). For the CDR3, the DNA is TGTGCCAGCAGTTTAGCGCGCGGACACGGGGAGACCCAGTACTTC. Protein product: CASSLARGHGETQYF.

This clone was seen a single time. The V and J genes are TRBV7-2 and TRBJ1-1; 8 bases agree with TRBD1. CDR3 length equals 16 residues. V lost 5 bases, J lost 0 bases, and 8 bases stayed unmatched. Germline V gene lookup returns CDR1 SGHTA and CDR2 FQGNSA. This CDR3 reads CASSPDRAGVNTEAFF. The CDR3 DNA sequence: TGTGCCAGCAGCCCGGACAGGGCGGGGGTGAACACTGAAGCTTTCTTT. Combining the CDR3 with reference TRBV7-2 and TRBJ1-1 gives the whole variable domain GAGVSQSPSNKVTEKGKDVELRCDPISGHTALYWYRQSLGQGLEFLIYFQGNSAPDKSGLPSDRFSAERTGGSVSTLTIQRTQQEDSAVYLCASSPDRAGVNTEAFFGQGTRLTVV.

The gene calls are TRBV4-2 and TRBJ1-1, with 7 nucleotides matching TRBD1. The CDR3 length is 17 residues. V trimming: 4 bases; J trimming: 0 bases; junction bases outside the gene matches: 11. Germline V lookup: CDR1 LGHNA, CDR2 YNFKEQ. CDR3: CASSPSWGQTLNTEAFF. CDR3 nucleotide sequence: TGTGCCAGCAGCCCGAGTTGGGGACAGACTTTGAACACTGAAGCTTTCTTT.

The chain couples TRBV19 to TRBJ1-2, with D uncertain. CDR1 is LNHDA, CDR2 SQIVND, per germline (reference sequence). Trimming cost V 3 bases and J 7 bases, with 9 bases left between them. This CDR3 contains 12 residues. The CDR3 loop reads CASSIMNSGYTF. The CDR3, as DNA: TGTGCCAGTAGTATTATGAACAGTGGCTACACCTTC.

The CDR3 protein is CASSQEGATGNIQYF. The CDR3 nucleotides are TGTGCCAGCAGCCAAGAGGGCGCGACAGGGAACATTCAGTACTTC. The rearrangement uses TRBV4-2 and TRBJ2-4; 7 nucleotides agree with TRBD1. Per the germline V gene, CDR1 is LGHNA and CDR2 is YNFKEQ. The V gene end was trimmed by 0 bases and the J gene end by 7 bases; junction bases not matched to a gene: 6. The CDR3 is 15 residues long.

Note on this clone: Germline is not matched at one junction end, which may reflect a read error. The rearrangement uses TRBV6-5 and TRBJ2-7, with D maybe TRBD1 (5 bases). Germline CDR1 and CDR2: MNHEY and SVGAGI. This CDR3 has 12 amino acids. This chain's CDR3 is CASSSKGHEQYF. CDR3 sequence (DNA): TGTGCCAGCAGTTCAAAGGGGCACGAACAGTACTTC.

The gene calls are TRBV6-5 and TRBJ1-2; possible D gene TRBD1, 5 bases. Germline V gene lookup returns CDR1 MNHEY and CDR2 SVGAGI. The ends were cut back, 6 bases at V and 2 bases at J, with 16 bases in the middle. CDR3 length: 15 residues. DNA for the CDR3: TGTGCCAGCAGATCCCCCCGGGACTTGAACTATGGCTACACCTTC. It is translated as CASRSPRDLNYGYTF.

In regard to this clone: Because it lacks the conserved phenylalanine or tryptophan at the end, this CDR3 is likely a read error. The V call is TRBV5-6, the J call TRBJ2-6, with 8 bases identical to TRBD1. The length of the CDR3 is 18 residues. Germline V gene sequence: CDR1 SGHDT, CDR2 YYEEEE. V lost 2 bases, J lost 1 base, and 8 bases stayed unmatched. The CDR3 is CASSFLGQGKSGANVLTV. The CDR3 DNA sequence: TGTGCCAGCAGCTTCCTTGGACAGGGAAAGTCTGGGGCCAACGTCCTGACTGTC.